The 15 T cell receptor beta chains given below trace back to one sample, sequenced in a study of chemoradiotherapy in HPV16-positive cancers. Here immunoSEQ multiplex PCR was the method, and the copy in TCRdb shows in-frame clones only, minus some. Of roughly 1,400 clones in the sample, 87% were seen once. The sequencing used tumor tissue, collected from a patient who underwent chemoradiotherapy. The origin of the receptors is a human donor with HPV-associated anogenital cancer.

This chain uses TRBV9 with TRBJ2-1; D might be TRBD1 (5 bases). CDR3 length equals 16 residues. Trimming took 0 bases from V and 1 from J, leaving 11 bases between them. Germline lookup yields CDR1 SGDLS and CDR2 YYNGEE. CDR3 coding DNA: TGTGCCAGCAGCGTAGTATCAGGGTTATCCTACAATGAGCAGTTCTTC. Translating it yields CASSVVSGLSYNEQFF.

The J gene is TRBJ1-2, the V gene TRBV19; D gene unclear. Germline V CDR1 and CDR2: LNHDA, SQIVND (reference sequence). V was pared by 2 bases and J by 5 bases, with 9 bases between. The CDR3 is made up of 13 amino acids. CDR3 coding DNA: TGTGCCAGTAGTATATTTACTGATTATGGCTACACCTTC. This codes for CASSIFTDYGYTF.

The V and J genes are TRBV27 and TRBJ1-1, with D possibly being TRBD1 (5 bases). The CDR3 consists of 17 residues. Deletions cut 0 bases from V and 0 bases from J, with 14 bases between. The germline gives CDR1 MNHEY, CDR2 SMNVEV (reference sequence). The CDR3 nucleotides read TGTGCCAGCAGTTTATCGGGGGGAGAAGGGATGAACACTGAAGCTTTCTTT. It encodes CASSLSGGEGMNTEAFF.

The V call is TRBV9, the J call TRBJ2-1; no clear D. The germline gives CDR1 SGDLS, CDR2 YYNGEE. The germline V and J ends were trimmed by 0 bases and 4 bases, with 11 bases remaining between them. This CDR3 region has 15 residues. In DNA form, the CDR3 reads TGTGCCAGCAGCGTAGCGGGCTCTACGTACAATGAGCAGTTCTTC. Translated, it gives CASSVAGSTYNEQFF.

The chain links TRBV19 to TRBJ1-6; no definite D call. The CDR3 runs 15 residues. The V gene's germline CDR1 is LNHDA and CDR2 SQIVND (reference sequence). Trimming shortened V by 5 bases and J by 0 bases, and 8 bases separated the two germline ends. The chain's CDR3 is CASSVTSSYNSPLHF. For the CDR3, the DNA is TGTGCCAGTAGTGTGACTAGCTCCTATAATTCACCCCTCCACTTT.

CDR3 protein: CASSPTLWTAGELFF. In DNA, the CDR3 is TGTGCCAGCAGTCCAACCCTTTGGACAGCCGGGGAGCTGTTTTTT. The chain uses TRBV28 and TRBJ2-2; TRBD1 is a possible D gene (6 bases). CDR1 and CDR2 from the germline V gene are MDHEN and SYDVKM. The CDR3 covers 15 residues. V lost 5 bases, J lost 6 bases, and 16 bases lay in between.

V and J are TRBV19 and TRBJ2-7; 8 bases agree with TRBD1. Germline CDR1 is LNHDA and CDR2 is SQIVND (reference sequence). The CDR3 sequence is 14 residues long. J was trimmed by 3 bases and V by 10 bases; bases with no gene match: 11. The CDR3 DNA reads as TGTGCCACCCAGCCCACAGGGGGTATCTACGAGCAGTACTTC. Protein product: CATQPTGGIYEQYF.

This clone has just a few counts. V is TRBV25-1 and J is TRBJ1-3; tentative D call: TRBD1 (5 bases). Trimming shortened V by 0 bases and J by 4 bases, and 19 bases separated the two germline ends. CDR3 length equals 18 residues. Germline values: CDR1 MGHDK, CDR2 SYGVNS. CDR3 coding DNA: TGTGCCAGCAGTGAATATGGGGGGAAGACAGTCGGGGGAAACACCATATATTTT. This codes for CASSEYGGKTVGGNTIYF. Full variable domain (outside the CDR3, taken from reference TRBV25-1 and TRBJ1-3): EADIYQTPRYLVIGTGKKITLECSQTMGHDKMYWYQQDPGMELHLIHYSYGVNSTEKGDLSSESTVSRIRTEHFPLTLESARPSHTSQYLCASSEYGGKTVGGNTIYFGEGSWLTVV.

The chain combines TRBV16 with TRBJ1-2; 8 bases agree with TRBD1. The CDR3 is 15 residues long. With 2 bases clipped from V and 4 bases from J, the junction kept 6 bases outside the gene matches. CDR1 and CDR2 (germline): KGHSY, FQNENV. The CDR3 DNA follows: TGTGCCAGCAGCCAAGGAACGACAGGGGCCTATGGCTACACCTTC. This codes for CASSQGTTGAYGYTF.

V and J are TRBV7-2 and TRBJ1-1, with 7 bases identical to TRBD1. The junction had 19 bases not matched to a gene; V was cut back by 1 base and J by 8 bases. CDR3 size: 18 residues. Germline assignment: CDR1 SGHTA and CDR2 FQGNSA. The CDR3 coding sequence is TGTGCCAGCAGCTTAGAGGACAGGTACGCGGTGCCAATGGGAGAAGCTTTCTTT. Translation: CASSLEDRYAVPMGEAFF.

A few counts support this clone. Written as DNA, the CDR3 is TGCGCCAGCAGCTGGACTTTCGGGCCGGGAACCGTCACCGGGGAGCTGTTTTTT. Residues: CASSWTFGPGTVTGELFF. The rearrangement joins TRBV5-1 to TRBJ2-2, with D possibly matching TRBD2 (5 bases). The CDR3 length is 18 residues. CDR1 and CDR2 (germline): SGHRS, YFSETQ. The V end was cut by 3 bases, the J end by 4 bases, with 22 bases between.

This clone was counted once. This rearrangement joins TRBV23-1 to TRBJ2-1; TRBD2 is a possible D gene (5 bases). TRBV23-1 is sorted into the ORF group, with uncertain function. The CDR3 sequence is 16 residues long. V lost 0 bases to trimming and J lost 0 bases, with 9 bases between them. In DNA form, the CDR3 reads TGCGCCAGCAGTCAATCGCTGGGGAGCTCCTACAATGAGCAGTTCTTC. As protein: CASSQSLGSSYNEQFF.

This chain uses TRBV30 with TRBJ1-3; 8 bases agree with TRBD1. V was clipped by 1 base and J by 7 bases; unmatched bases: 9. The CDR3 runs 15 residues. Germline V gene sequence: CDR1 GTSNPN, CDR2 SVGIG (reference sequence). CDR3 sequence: CAWSGQGAGWNTIYF. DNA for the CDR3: TGTGCCTGGAGTGGGCAGGGGGCAGGTTGGAACACCATATATTTT.

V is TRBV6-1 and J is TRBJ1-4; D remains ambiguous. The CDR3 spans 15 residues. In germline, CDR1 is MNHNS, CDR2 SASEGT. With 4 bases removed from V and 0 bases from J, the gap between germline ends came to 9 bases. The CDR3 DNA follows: TGTGCCAGCAGTGTCAACCGTCCAACTAATGAAAAACTGTTTTTT. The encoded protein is CASSVNRPTNEKLFF.

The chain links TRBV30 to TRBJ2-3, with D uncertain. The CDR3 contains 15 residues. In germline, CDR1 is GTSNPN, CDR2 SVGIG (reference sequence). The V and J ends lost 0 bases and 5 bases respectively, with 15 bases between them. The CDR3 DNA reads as TGTGCCTGGAGTGTACAAGGGCTAATGGTAGATACGCAGTATTTT. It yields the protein CAWSVQGLMVDTQYF.